This T cell receptor beta chain was sequenced for a study of type 1 regulatory T cells (dated by TCRdb to the early 2020s). Looking at the study overall: The study characterized an in vitro protocol that generated a Tr1-enriched, alloantigen-specific CD4 T cell product named T-allo10. Patients with hematological malignancies who were receiving allogeneic hematopoietic stem cell transplantation were the group in which T-allo10 was being clinically evaluated.

The sequencing machine was an Illumina MiSeq. The public reads were reanalyzed by TCRdb: fastp trimming at Q25, MiXCR alignment, in-frame beta chains only. Rows merge per CDR3 protein into single entries with the most common DNA and genes. Within this sample are some 71,000 distinct CDR3 sequences, with about 20% of them counted one time only. The biggest ten clones account for around 8% of the sample. Paper-wide results and their limitations: Compared with non-Tr1 cells, Tr1 cells had a narrower TCR repertoire, and the study took this difference to reflect clonal expansion driven by alloantigen.

This clonotype appeared a few times. Its antigen remains unidentified. No much larger clone exists at a distance of one base, and base qualities are not known. From cysteine to phenylalanine, the CDR3 is 13 amino acids long. CDR3 DNA is the only sequence kept; it has 39 bases, read in frame from the first base. Via the germline V gene, CDR1 is SGHTA and CDR2 FQGNSA. V loses 3 bases of germline sequence and J loses 7 bases, and the interval between the two ends is 12 bases. The rearrangement joined TRBV7-2 to TRBJ1-1; possibly the D gene is TRBD1, per 5 matching bases. This TCR was sampled from a human donor in good health. Sequenced material: cultured type 1 regulatory T (Tr1) cells, either the whole culture or a sorted fraction (not recorded which). What this sample's cell subset or site label stands for: type 1 regulatory T cells sorted from the T-allo10 product. The CDR3 sequence is CASSFREKDEAFF. Read as DNA, the sequence is TGTGCCAGCAGCTTCAGGGAGAAGGATGAAGCTTTCTTT.